These 9 T cell receptor beta chains share one sample of origin, sequenced in a study of T cell changes during pregnancy in multiple sclerosis (dated by TCRdb to about 2019). Libraries came from the immunoSEQ multiplex PCR assay. The clones in this table, taken by TCRdb from immuneACCESS, are in-frame only. Not every clone is retained; where verified, under half of the shortfall comes from an unresolved V gene, and the cause of the rest is unknown. This sample gives 30,000 to 35,000 clones in total; roughly 90% of them show up just once. The ten biggest clones cover around 4.1% of the sample. The specimen was CD8+ T cells from peripheral blood mononuclear cells, collected after pregnancy. Receptors were obtained from a female donor with multiple sclerosis, enrolled in a pregnancy study.

This clone occurred once. The chain recombines TRBV29-1 with TRBJ2-1; 7 bases line up with TRBD2. Looked up from germline, CDR1 is SQVTM and CDR2 is ANQGSEA. This CDR3 region has 12 residues. Germline trimming cut 3 bases from V and 6 bases from J; bases unmatched to any gene: 2. The DNA for the CDR3 is TGCAGCGTTGAGAGGACTAGCAATGAGCAGTTCTTC. Translated, it gives CSVERTSNEQFF.

The chain is built from TRBV4-1 and TRBJ1-6; D possibly corresponds to TRBD1 (6 bases). The CDR3 length is 12 residues. The V end lost 5 bases, the J end lost 11 bases, and 10 bases lay between the germline ends. The germline gives CDR1 MGHRA, CDR2 YSYEKL. The CDR3 reads CASSEQGTPLHF. DNA for the CDR3: TGCGCCAGCAGCGAGCAGGGGACACCCCTCCACTTT.

This clone was seen a single time. The chain uses TRBV7-9 and TRBJ1-1; D not resolved. CDR1 and CDR2 from the germline V gene are SEHNR and FQNEAQ (reference sequence). The V and J ends lost 0 bases and 0 bases respectively, with 8 bases between them. The CDR3 length is 15 residues. CDR3 residues: CASSLAPGMNTEAFF. CDR3 DNA sequence: TGTGCCAGCAGCTTAGCGCCGGGGATGAACACTGAAGCTTTCTTT.

This chain uses TRBV9 with TRBJ2-3, with 7 bases aligning to TRBD2. This CDR3 region has 15 residues. In germline, CDR1 is SGDLS, CDR2 YYNGEE. V shed 2 bases, J shed 2 bases, and the junction held 5 bases outside the gene matches. Written as DNA, the CDR3 is TGTGCCAGCAGCGTCGGTAGCGGGTCCACAGATACGCAGTATTTT. Residues: CASSVGSGSTDTQYF.

The CDR3 coding sequence is TGTGCCAGTAGTATTTCGGTGGGACAGGGGAGATACAATGAGCAGTTCTTC. It is translated as CASSISVGQGRYNEQFF. J is TRBJ2-1 and V is TRBV19; 10 bases match TRBD1. Germline V gene lookup returns CDR1 LNHDA and CDR2 SQIVND (reference sequence). Trimming removed 3 bases from V and 4 bases from J; junction bases left unmatched: 9. The CDR3 has 17 amino acids.

The V gene is TRBV2, the J gene TRBJ2-7; 9 bases align to TRBD1. Germline trimming cut 6 bases from V and 3 bases from J; bases unmatched to any gene: 9. The CDR3 runs 15 residues. CDR1 and CDR2 from the germline V gene are SNHLY and FYNNEI. DNA for the CDR3: TGTGCCAGCAGAACGACCGGGACAGGGAACTACGAGCAGTACTTC. Its protein product is CASRTTGTGNYEQYF.

This sequence joins TRBV27 and TRBJ2-1, with D unclear. CDR3 length equals 13 residues. Per germline, CDR1 MNHEY and CDR2 SMNVEV (reference sequence). V dropped 4 bases and J dropped 2 bases, with 6 bases sitting between them. The CDR3 reads CASSSAAYNEQFF. The CDR3 DNA sequence: TGTGCCAGCAGTTCTGCAGCCTACAATGAGCAGTTCTTC.

This chain uses TRBV9 with TRBJ2-2; D gene uncertain. Germline V gene lookup returns CDR1 SGDLS and CDR2 YYNGEE. Trimming took off 7 bases at V and 1 base at J, with 5 bases between the two ends. This CDR3 region has 12 residues. Here the CDR3 reads CASGQNTGELFF. The CDR3 DNA reads TGTGCCAGCGGCCAGAACACCGGGGAGCTGTTTTTT.

The chain links TRBV9 to TRBJ2-5; 8 bases align to TRBD2. V shed 4 bases, J shed 4 bases, and the junction held 12 bases outside the gene matches. CDR3 length: 16 amino acids. The germline gives CDR1 SGDLS, CDR2 YYNGEE. The CDR3 spells CASSLETGGLGETQYF. For the CDR3, the DNA is TGTGCCAGCAGCCTCGAGACGGGGGGGCTTGGAGAGACCCAGTACTTC. Together with reference TRBV9 and TRBJ2-5, the CDR3 gives the full variable domain: DSGVTQTPKHLITATGQRVTLRCSPRSGDLSVYWYQQSLDQGLQFLIQYYNGEERAKGNILERFSAQQFPDLHSELNLSSLELGDSALYFCASSLETGGLGETQYFGPGTRLLVL.